A single TCR beta chain is shown here with its context. The V gene end was trimmed by 4 bases and the J gene end by 0 bases; junction bases not matched to a gene: 12. The CDR3 length is 18 residues. The germline gives CDR1 SGHRS, CDR2 YFSETQ. The record originates from a study of blood T cell repertoires in COVID-19. Study-wide background: The samples span acute and convalescent COVID-19 from the United States, Italy and Spain. Nucleic acid was either cDNA or gDNA, and it came from T cells, B-cell-depleted T cells, or PBMCs.

The authors' processing: Scientists estimated how many nucleated cells there were by amplifying reference gene primers. Assay: immunoSEQ multiplex PCR; the TCRdb copy retains only in-frame clones and omits some. V, J and clone size derive from that table, while D and trimming were established from the DNA sequence. The sample has 200,000 to 300,000 clones, around 87% seen once. The chain recombines TRBV5-1 with TRBJ2-5; 10 bases line up with TRBD2. The specimen was peripheral blood. This sequence originates from a woman in her forties or fifties with acute or convalescent COVID-19. The CDR3 coding sequence is TGCGCCAGCAGCCCGACTCTAGCGGGAGACCTGTACCAAGAGACCCAGTACTTC. Translating gives CASSPTLAGDLYQETQYF.